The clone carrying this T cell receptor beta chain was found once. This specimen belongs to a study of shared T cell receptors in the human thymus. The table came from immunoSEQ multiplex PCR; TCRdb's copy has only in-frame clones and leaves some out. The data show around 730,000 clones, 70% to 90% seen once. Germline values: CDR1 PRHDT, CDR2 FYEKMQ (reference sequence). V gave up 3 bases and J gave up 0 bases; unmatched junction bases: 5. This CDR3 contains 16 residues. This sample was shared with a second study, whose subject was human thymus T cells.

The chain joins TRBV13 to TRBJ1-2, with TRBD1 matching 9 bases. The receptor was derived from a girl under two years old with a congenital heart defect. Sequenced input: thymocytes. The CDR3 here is CASSFRDRAPNYGYTF. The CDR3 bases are TGTGCCAGCAGCTTTCGGGACAGGGCACCTAACTATGGCTACACCTTC.